These 30 T cell receptor beta chains share one sample of origin, sequenced in a study of beta chain features in type 1 diabetes. Since all of the isolated RNA was reverse transcribed, expressed TCRB transcripts were what got sequenced. Here immunoSEQ multiplex PCR was the method, and the copy in TCRdb shows in-frame clones only, minus some. This sample yields about half a million clones, of which about 29% are seen a single time; roughly 0.066% belongs to the top ten. Sequenced material: naive CD4+ T cells from blood. The receptors stem from a man aged 18 to 30 in good health.

This chain uses TRBV7-8 with TRBJ2-1, with no clear D. V lost 4 bases to trimming and J lost 5 bases, with 12 bases between them. The CDR3 has 14 residues. Germline CDR1 SGHVS, CDR2 FQNEAQ. The DNA of the CDR3 is TGTGCCAGCAGCTATATAAGGGTCAACAATGAGCAGTTCTTC. This codes for CASSYIRVNNEQFF.

This clone has only a few counts. This chain links TRBV30 with TRBJ2-7, with 7 bases identical to TRBD1. Germline V CDR1 and CDR2: GTSNPN, SVGIG (reference sequence). The CDR3 sequence is 15 residues long. V trimming: 4 bases; J trimming: 3 bases; junction bases outside the gene matches: 12. This chain's CDR3 is CAWNRGSLVGYEQYF. The CDR3 DNA reads as TGTGCCTGGAACAGGGGTTCCTTAGTGGGCTACGAGCAGTACTTC.

The table lists this clone with a few counts. J is TRBJ1-2 and V is TRBV6-5, with 7 bases identical to TRBD1. CDR1 MNHEY and CDR2 SVGAGI come from the germline V gene. V shed 8 bases and J 3 bases; nucleotides not matched to a gene: 0. This CDR3 has 11 residues. The CDR3 here is CASGQDYGYTF. The CDR3 region has the DNA TGTGCCAGCGGACAGGACTATGGCTACACCTTC.

The chain couples TRBV7-6 to TRBJ2-2; the D is unclear. CDR3 length equals 11 residues. The V gene lost 8 bases and the J gene lost 6 bases, with 7 bases spanning the gap. The germline CDR1 and CDR2 sequences are SGHVS and FNYEAQ. The chain's CDR3 is CASRAAGELFF. Here the CDR3 DNA reads TGTGCCAGCCGGGCGGCCGGGGAGCTGTTTTTT.

As concerns this clone: Other DNA sequences in the same sample also yield this CDR3. The chain uses TRBV6-5 and TRBJ2-7; perhaps TRBD1 as D (5 bases). The CDR3 sequence is 14 residues long. Trimming took off 3 bases at V and 0 bases at J, with 9 bases between the two ends. CDR1 is MNHEY, CDR2 SVGAGI, per germline. The CDR3 sequence: CASSYRGRSYEQYF. The CDR3, as DNA: TGTGCCAGCAGTTATAGGGGCCGCTCCTACGAGCAGTACTTC.

As for this clone: The sample carries other DNA sequences with the same CDR3. The chain couples TRBV7-9 to TRBJ2-3; D gene unclear. Trimming took off 1 base at V and 0 bases at J, with 5 bases between the two ends. CDR1 and CDR2 (germline): SEHNR, FQNEAQ (reference sequence). The CDR3 runs to 14 residues. The CDR3 DNA follows: TGTGCCAGCAGCTTAGGCACCAGCACAGATACGCAGTATTTT. As protein: CASSLGTSTDTQYF. Supplemented by reference TRBV7-9 and TRBJ2-3, the full variable domain reads DTGVSQNPRHKITKRGQNVTFRCDPISEHNRLYWYRQTLGQGPEFLTYFQNEAQLEKSRLLSDRFSAERPKGSFSTLEIQRTEQGDSAMYLCASSLGTSTDTQYFGPGTRLTVL.

This clone appeared a single time. The chain has TRBV9 and TRBJ2-5; 13 bases align to TRBD2. V shed 3 bases and J 1 base; nucleotides not matched to a gene: 3. Germline CDR1 reads SGDLS; CDR2 reads YYNGEE. There are 16 residues in the CDR3. The CDR3 reads CASSEGTSGTQETQYF. The CDR3 bases are TGTGCCAGCAGCGAGGGGACTAGCGGGACCCAAGAGACCCAGTACTTC.

The chain combines TRBV30 with TRBJ2-7, with 9 bases matching TRBD1. Germline V lookup: CDR1 GTSNPN, CDR2 SVGIG (reference sequence). J was trimmed by 6 bases and V by 4 bases; bases with no gene match: 7. The CDR3 sequence is 13 residues long. CDR3 sequence reads: CAWTKDRGSEQYF. The CDR3 region has the DNA TGTGCCTGGACCAAGGACAGGGGAAGCGAGCAGTACTTC. Full variable domain (rest looked up from reference TRBV30 and TRBJ2-7): SQTIHQWPATLVQPVGSPLSLECTVEGTSNPNLYWYRQAAGRGLQLLFYSVGIGQISSEVPQNLSASRPQDRQFILSSKKLLLSDSGFYLCAWTKDRGSEQYFGPGTRLTVT.

This clone was seen more than once but under ten times. The V call is TRBV19, the J call TRBJ2-1; D possibly matches TRBD1 or TRBD2 (5 bases each). V shed 5 bases and J shed 2 bases, with 10 bases lying between them. CDR3 size: 14 residues. CDR1 is LNHDA, CDR2 SQIVND, per germline (reference sequence). The CDR3 loop reads CASSGASPYNEQFF. CDR3 DNA: TGTGCCAGTAGTGGGGCTAGCCCCTACAATGAGCAGTTCTTC.

The gene calls are TRBV6-1 and TRBJ2-7; a possible D gene is TRBD2 (5 bases). Germline values: CDR1 MNHNS, CDR2 SASEGT. Trimming pared 4 bases from V and 0 bases from J, leaving 16 bases between. The CDR3 consists of 16 residues. DNA for the CDR3: TGTGCCAGCAGTGGCCCTAGCTTTCCCTTCTCCTACGAGCAGTACTTC. It codes for CASSGPSFPFSYEQYF.

The V gene is TRBV20-1, the J gene TRBJ1-1; D is unclear. CDR3 size: 11 residues. Germline V lookup: CDR1 DFQATT, CDR2 SNEGSKA (reference sequence). Deletions cut 3 bases from V and 7 bases from J, with 9 bases between. The DNA for the CDR3 is TGCAGTGCTAGTTGGCACTATGAAGCTTTCTTT. It is translated as CSASWHYEAFF.

The chain recombines TRBV13 with TRBJ2-1; TRBD2 aligns across 9 bases. CDR3 size: 16 residues. V shed 3 bases and J 4 bases; nucleotides not matched to a gene: 7. CDR1 and CDR2 from the germline V gene are PRHDT and FYEKMQ (reference sequence). The CDR3 loop is CASSLGGRAPYNEQFF. CDR3 nucleotides: TGTGCCAGCAGCTTGGGCGGGAGGGCCCCTTACAATGAGCAGTTCTTC.

The gene calls are TRBV19 and TRBJ2-5; TRBD2 agrees at 9 bases. Germline trimming cut 5 bases from V and 5 bases from J; bases unmatched to any gene: 6. This CDR3 comprises 14 residues. Germline V gene sequence: CDR1 LNHDA, CDR2 SQIVND (reference sequence). This CDR3 reads CASSASSGVETQYF. In DNA, the CDR3 is TGTGCCAGTAGTGCATCTAGCGGGGTTGAGACCCAGTACTTC. The full variable domain, rest sourced from reference TRBV19 and TRBJ2-5, is DGGITQSPKYLFRKEGQNVTLSCEQNLNHDAMYWYRQDPGQGLRLIYYSQIVNDFQKGDIAEGYSVSREKKESFPLTVTSAQKNPTAFYLCASSASSGVETQYFGPGTRLLVL.

The genes are TRBV27 and TRBJ1-5; TRBD1 aligns across 11 bases. V gave up 7 bases and J gave up 6 bases; unmatched junction bases: 5. CDR1 and CDR2 from the germline V gene are MNHEY and SMNVEV (reference sequence). The CDR3 totals 14 residues. The CDR3 DNA is TGTGCCAGCATGAGGGACAGGGGGACTCAGCCCCAGCATTTT. Amino acids: CASMRDRGTQPQHF.

V and J are TRBV28 and TRBJ1-2; 8 bases fit TRBD1. CDR1 is MDHEN, CDR2 SYDVKM, per germline. The CDR3 length is 15 residues. Trimming took 1 base from V and 8 from J; bases not matched to a gene: 9. The CDR3 coding sequence is TGTGCCAGCAGTTTATCCGGACAGGGTGTCTGGGGCTACACCTTC. Its protein product is CASSLSGQGVWGYTF.

The J gene is TRBJ2-1, the V gene TRBV5-1; TRBD1 agrees at 10 bases. V shed 3 bases, J shed 7 bases, and the junction held 4 bases outside the gene matches. The germline gives CDR1 SGHRS, CDR2 YFSETQ. This CDR3 is 14 amino acids long. The CDR3 spells CASSWGTGDNEQFF. The CDR3 DNA is TGCGCCAGCAGCTGGGGGACAGGGGATAATGAGCAGTTCTTC.

This chain joins TRBV5-6 and TRBJ1-1; D perhaps matches TRBD1 (6 bases). Trimming cost V 1 base and J 4 bases, with 14 bases left between them. Germline V gives CDR1 SGHDT, CDR2 YYEEEE. This CDR3 has 15 amino acids. The CDR3 region has the DNA TGTGCCAGCAGCTTGTCAGGGGAAGGACGCACTGAAGCTTTCTTT. Amino acids: CASSLSGEGRTEAFF. The full variable domain, completed using reference TRBV5-6 and TRBJ1-1, is DAGVTQSPTHLIKTRGQQVTLRCSPKSGHDTVSWYQQALGQGPQFIFQYYEEEERQRGNFPDRFSGHQFPNYSSELNVNALLLGDSALYLCASSLSGEGRTEAFFGQGTRLTVV.

The chain couples TRBV27 to TRBJ2-3; D is undetermined. The CDR3 has 15 residues. CDR1 MNHEY and CDR2 SMNVEV come from the germline V gene (reference sequence). V lost 3 bases to trimming and J lost 0 bases, with 10 bases between them. CDR3 DNA: TGTGCCAGCAGTTTCAGAGGAACTAGCACAGATACGCAGTATTTT. Its translation: CASSFRGTSTDTQYF.

This clone was detected only a few times. CDR3 amino acids: CASSGGVQETQYF. CDR3 nucleotide sequence: TGTGCCAGCAGTGGGGGTGTCCAAGAGACCCAGTACTTC. The chain links TRBV2 to TRBJ2-5; D is uncertain. The germline CDR1 and CDR2 sequences are SNHLY and FYNNEI. The V and J ends lost 4 bases and 1 base respectively, with 7 bases between them. The CDR3 extends over 13 amino acids.

A note on this clone: This specimen includes other DNA sequences encoding the same CDR3. The rearrangement uses TRBV9 and TRBJ2-2, with TRBD1 matching 9 bases. Germline CDR1 is SGDLS and CDR2 is YYNGEE. There are 15 residues in the CDR3. With V trimmed by 2 bases and J by 1 base, 0 bases remained unmatched. CDR3 region: CASSVGQGNTGELFF. The CDR3 DNA sequence: TGTGCCAGCAGCGTGGGACAGGGGAACACCGGGGAGCTGTTTTTT.

This clone was detected only a few times. This CDR3 is CAWSGSSGRLDTQYF. The DNA for the CDR3 is TGTGCCTGGAGTGGTAGTAGCGGGAGGTTGGATACGCAGTATTTT. The J gene is TRBJ2-3, the V gene TRBV30; 10 bases map to TRBD2. Trimming cost V 1 base and J 6 bases; bases outside gene matches: 7. Per germline, CDR1 GTSNPN and CDR2 SVGIG (reference sequence). The CDR3 covers 15 residues.

The chain uses TRBV4-1 and TRBJ2-6; D not certain. The V end lost 0 bases, the J end lost 6 bases, and 3 bases lay between the germline ends. Germline CDR1 reads MGHRA; CDR2 reads YSYEKL. This CDR3 has 13 amino acids. CDR3 residues: CASSQDLANVLTF. In DNA form, the CDR3 reads TGCGCCAGCAGCCAAGATCTGGCCAACGTCCTGACTTTC.

The gene calls are TRBV6-5 and TRBJ2-5; D gene unclear. V shed 0 bases and J shed 2 bases, with 7 bases lying between them. In germline, CDR1 is MNHEY, CDR2 SVGAGI. CDR3 length equals 14 residues. CDR3 protein: CASSYSPLQETQYF. CDR3 sequence (DNA): TGTGCCAGCAGTTACTCCCCCCTACAAGAGACCCAGTACTTC.

This chain links TRBV7-2 with TRBJ2-1, with 7 bases fitting TRBD1. The germline V gene encodes CDR1 SGHTA and CDR2 FQGNSA. The CDR3 runs to 16 residues. The junction had 4 bases not matched to a gene; V was cut back by 2 bases and J by 0 bases. The CDR3 nucleotides read TGTGCCAGCAGCTTAATGGGACAGAACTCCTACAATGAGCAGTTCTTC. Residues: CASSLMGQNSYNEQFF.

The DNA of the CDR3 is TGTGCCAGCAGTGGCGAGAGGACAGGATCGACCGGGGAGCTGTTTTTT. It specifies CASSGERTGSTGELFF. The chain joins TRBV25-1 to TRBJ2-2; 7 bases align to TRBD1. Looked up from germline, CDR1 is MGHDK and CDR2 is SYGVNS. CDR3 length: 16 residues. The V gene end was trimmed by 4 bases and the J gene end by 5 bases; junction bases not matched to a gene: 10.

This clone was seen only once. This sequence joins TRBV11-2 and TRBJ1-1; D unclear. V lost 4 bases to trimming and J lost 7 bases, with 13 bases between them. Germline lookup yields CDR1 SGHAT and CDR2 FQNNGV. The CDR3 spans 13 residues. CDR3 region: CASSSTPGSEAFF. CDR3 bases: TGTGCCAGCAGCTCTACGCCGGGAAGTGAAGCTTTCTTT.

The CDR3 DNA is TGTGCCAGCAGCTTAGGAGACAGGGCCAGCACAGATACGCAGTATTTT. Its protein is CASSLGDRASTDTQYF. The chain is built from TRBV11-3 and TRBJ2-3; TRBD1 matches 7 bases. The germline V gene encodes CDR1 SGHNT and CDR2 YENEEA. The CDR3 consists of 16 residues. Trimming cost V 1 base and J 0 bases; bases outside gene matches: 4.

This clone was recorded a few times. The chain couples TRBV19 to TRBJ2-5, with D possibly matching TRBD1 (6 bases). The CDR3 runs 13 residues. V was trimmed by 3 bases and J by 5 bases, leaving 10 bases between them. Germline lookup yields CDR1 LNHDA and CDR2 SQIVND (reference sequence). CDR3 sequence reads: CASSIFQGETQYF. Here the CDR3 DNA reads TGTGCCAGTAGTATTTTTCAGGGGGAGACCCAGTACTTC. Complete variable domain (other parts from reference TRBV19 and TRBJ2-5): DGGITQSPKYLFRKEGQNVTLSCEQNLNHDAMYWYRQDPGQGLRLIYYSQIVNDFQKGDIAEGYSVSREKKESFPLTVTSAQKNPTAFYLCASSIFQGETQYFGPGTRLLVL.

The table lists this clone with a few counts. The gene calls are TRBV9 and TRBJ2-1; 8 bases match TRBD2. The CDR3 sequence is 13 residues long. The V gene's germline CDR1 is SGDLS and CDR2 YYNGEE. V trimming: 4 bases; J trimming: 8 bases; junction bases outside the gene matches: 5. CDR3 amino acids: CASSRPGLDEQFF. The CDR3 DNA sequence: TGTGCCAGCAGCCGACCGGGACTAGATGAGCAGTTCTTC.

This chain uses TRBV7-9 with TRBJ2-2; TRBD2 aligns across 7 bases. Trimming at V came to 5 bases and at J to 3 bases, leaving 6 bases not matched to a gene. The length of the CDR3 is 15 residues. The V gene's germline CDR1 is SEHNR and CDR2 FQNEAQ (reference sequence). The CDR3 nucleotides are TGTGCCAGCAGCCCCCGGGGGGTACACACCGGGGAGCTGTTTTTT. Residues: CASSPRGVHTGELFF.